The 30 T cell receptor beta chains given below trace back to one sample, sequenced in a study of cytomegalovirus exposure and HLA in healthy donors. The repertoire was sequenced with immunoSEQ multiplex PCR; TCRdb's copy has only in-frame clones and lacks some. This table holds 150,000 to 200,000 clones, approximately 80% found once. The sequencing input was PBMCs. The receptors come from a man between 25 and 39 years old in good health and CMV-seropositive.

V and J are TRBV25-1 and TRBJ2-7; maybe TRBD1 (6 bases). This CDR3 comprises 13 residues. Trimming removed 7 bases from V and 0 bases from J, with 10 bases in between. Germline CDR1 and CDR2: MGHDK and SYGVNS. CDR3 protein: CASTGDTSYEQYF. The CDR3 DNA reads TGTGCCAGCACCGGGGACACCTCCTACGAGCAGTACTTC.

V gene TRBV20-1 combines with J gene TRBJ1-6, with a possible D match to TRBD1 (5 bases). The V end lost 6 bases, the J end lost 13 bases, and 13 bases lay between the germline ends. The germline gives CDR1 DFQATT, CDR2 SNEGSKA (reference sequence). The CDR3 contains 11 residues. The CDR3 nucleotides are TGCAGTGCCGGAGGGGTTGTGCCCCTCCACTTT. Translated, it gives CSAGGVVPLHF.

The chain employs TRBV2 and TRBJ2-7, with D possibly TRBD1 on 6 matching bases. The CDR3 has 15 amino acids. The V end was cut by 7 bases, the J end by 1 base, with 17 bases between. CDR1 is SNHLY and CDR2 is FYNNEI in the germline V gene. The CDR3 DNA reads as TGTGCCAGCAACTGGGGGCGTCATTCATCCTACGAGCAGTACTTC. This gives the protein CASNWGRHSSYEQYF.

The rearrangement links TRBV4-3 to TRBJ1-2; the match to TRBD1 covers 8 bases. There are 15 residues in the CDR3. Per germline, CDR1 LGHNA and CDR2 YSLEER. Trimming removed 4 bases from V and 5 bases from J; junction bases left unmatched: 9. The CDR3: CASSPRQGTGYGYTF. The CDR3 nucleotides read TGCGCCAGCAGCCCCCGACAGGGGACTGGGTATGGCTACACCTTC.

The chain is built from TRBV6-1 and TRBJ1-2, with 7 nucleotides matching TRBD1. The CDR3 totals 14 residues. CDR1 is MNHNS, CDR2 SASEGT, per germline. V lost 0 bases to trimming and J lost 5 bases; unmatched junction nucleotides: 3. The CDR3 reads CASSEAEGAYGYTF. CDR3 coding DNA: TGTGCCAGCAGTGAAGCGGAGGGGGCATATGGCTACACCTTC.

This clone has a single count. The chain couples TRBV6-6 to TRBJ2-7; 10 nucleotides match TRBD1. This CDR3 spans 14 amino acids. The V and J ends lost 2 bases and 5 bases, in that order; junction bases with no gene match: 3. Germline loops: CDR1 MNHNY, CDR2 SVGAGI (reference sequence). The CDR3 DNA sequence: TGTGCCAGCAGTTACGGGACAGGGGACAACGAGCAGTACTTC. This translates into CASSYGTGDNEQYF.

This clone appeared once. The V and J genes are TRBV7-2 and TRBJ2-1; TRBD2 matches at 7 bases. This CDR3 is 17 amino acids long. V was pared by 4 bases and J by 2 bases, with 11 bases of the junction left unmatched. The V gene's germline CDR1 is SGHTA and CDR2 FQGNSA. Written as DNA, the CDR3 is TGTGCCAGCAGCTACTCTCTTCGTGGGGGGGCCTACAATGAGCAGTTCTTC. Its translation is CASSYSLRGGAYNEQFF.

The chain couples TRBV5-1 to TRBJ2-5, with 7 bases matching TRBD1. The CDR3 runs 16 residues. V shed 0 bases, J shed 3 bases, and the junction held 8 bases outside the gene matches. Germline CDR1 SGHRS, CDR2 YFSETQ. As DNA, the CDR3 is TGCGCCAGCAGCTTGGATATAGGGGGCTGGGAAGAGACCCAGTACTTC. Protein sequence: CASSLDIGGWEETQYF.

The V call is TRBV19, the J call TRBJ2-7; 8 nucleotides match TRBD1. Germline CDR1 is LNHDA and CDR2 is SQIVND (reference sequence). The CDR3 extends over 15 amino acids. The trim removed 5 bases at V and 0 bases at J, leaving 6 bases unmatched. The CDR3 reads CASSPHGTGSYEQYF. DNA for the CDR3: TGTGCCAGTAGTCCTCATGGGACAGGCTCCTACGAGCAGTACTTC.

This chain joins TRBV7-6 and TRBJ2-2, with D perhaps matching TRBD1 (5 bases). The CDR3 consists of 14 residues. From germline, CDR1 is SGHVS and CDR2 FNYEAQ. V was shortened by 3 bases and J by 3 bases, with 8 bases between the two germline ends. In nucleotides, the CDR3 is TGTGCCAGCAGCTTGGGGCTCTACACCGGGGAGCTGTTTTTT. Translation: CASSLGLYTGELFF.

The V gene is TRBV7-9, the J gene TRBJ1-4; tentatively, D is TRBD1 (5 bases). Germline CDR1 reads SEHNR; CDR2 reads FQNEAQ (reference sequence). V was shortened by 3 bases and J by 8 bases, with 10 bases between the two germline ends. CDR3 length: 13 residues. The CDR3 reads CASSLQGKEKLFF. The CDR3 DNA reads TGTGCCAGCAGCTTGCAGGGAAAAGAAAAACTGTTTTTT. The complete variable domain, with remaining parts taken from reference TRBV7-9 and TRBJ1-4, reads DTGVSQNPRHKITKRGQNVTFRCDPISEHNRLYWYRQTLGQGPEFLTYFQNEAQLEKSRLLSDRFSAERPKGSFSTLEIQRTEQGDSAMYLCASSLQGKEKLFFGSGTQLSVL.

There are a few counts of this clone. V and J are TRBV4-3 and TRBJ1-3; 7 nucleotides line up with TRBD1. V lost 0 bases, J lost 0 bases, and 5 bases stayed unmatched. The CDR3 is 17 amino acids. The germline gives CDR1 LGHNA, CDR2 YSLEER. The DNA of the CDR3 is TGCGCCAGCAGCCAAGACTACTGGACAGGCTCTGGAAACACCATATATTTT. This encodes CASSQDYWTGSGNTIYF.

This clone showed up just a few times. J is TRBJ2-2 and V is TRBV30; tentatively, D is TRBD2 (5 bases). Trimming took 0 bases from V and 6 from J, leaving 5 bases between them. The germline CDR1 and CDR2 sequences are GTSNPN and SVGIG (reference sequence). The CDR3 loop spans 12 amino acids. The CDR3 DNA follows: TGTGCCTGGAGTGTCGGGGCCGGGGAGCTGTTTTTT. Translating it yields CAWSVGAGELFF.

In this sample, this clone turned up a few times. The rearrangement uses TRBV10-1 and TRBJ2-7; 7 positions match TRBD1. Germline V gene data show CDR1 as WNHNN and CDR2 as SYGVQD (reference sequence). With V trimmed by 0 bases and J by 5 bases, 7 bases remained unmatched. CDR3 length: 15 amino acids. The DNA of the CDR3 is TGCGCCAGCAGTGAGTCCGGGACAGCGGTCCACGAGCAGTACTTC. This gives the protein CASSESGTAVHEQYF.

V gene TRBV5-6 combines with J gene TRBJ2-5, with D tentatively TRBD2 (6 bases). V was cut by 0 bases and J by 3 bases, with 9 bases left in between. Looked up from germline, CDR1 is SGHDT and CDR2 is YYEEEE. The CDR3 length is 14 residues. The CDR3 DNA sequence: TGTGCCAGCAGCTTGGGCCCGGGAGAAGAGACCCAGTACTTC. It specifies CASSLGPGEETQYF.

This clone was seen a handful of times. CDR3 coding DNA: TGTGCCAGTGGAGACAGATTCTCCTACGAGCAGTACTTC. Its translation is CASGDRFSYEQYF. The V call is TRBV27, the J call TRBJ2-7; tentative D call: TRBD1 (5 bases). Per germline, CDR1 MNHEY and CDR2 SMNVEV (reference sequence). This CDR3 is 13 amino acids long. V was shortened by 9 bases and J by 0 bases, with 12 bases between the two germline ends.

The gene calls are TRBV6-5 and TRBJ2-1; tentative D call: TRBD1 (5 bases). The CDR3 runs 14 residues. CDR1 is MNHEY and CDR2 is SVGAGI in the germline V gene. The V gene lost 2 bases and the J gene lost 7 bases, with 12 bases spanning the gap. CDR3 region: CASSYSRVGNEQFF. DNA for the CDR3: TGTGCCAGCAGTTACAGCAGGGTTGGGAATGAGCAGTTCTTC.

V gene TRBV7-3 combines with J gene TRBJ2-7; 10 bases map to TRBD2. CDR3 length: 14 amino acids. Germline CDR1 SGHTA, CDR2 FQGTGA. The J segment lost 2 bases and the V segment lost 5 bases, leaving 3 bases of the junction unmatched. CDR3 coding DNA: TGTGCCAGCAGCAAGAGCGGGGGGGCCTACGAGCAGTACTTC. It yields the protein CASSKSGGAYEQYF.

The CDR3 here is CASSLGLTGESEAFF. The CDR3 DNA sequence: TGTGCCAGCAGCTTAGGGCTTACAGGAGAAAGTGAAGCTTTCTTT. J is TRBJ1-1 and V is TRBV7-2; D perhaps matches TRBD1 (5 bases). The CDR3 is made up of 15 amino acids. Trimming took 1 base from V and 7 from J, leaving 16 bases between them. Per the germline V gene, CDR1 is SGHTA and CDR2 is FQGNSA.

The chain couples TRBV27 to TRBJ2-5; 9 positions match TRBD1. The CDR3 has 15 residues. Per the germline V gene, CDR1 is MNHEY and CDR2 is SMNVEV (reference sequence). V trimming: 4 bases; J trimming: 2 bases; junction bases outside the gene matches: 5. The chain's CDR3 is CASSSPGTGQETQYF. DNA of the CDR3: TGTGCCAGCAGTTCCCCCGGGACAGGGCAAGAGACCCAGTACTTC.

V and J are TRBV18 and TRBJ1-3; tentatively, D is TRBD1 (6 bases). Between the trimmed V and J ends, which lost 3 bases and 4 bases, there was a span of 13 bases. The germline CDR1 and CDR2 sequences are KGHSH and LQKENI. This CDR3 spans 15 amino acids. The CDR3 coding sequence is TGTGCCAGCTCACCCAACAGGGAATCGGGAAACACCATATATTTT. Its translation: CASSPNRESGNTIYF. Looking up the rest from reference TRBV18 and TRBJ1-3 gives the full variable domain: NAGVMQNPRHLVRRRGQEARLRCSPMKGHSHVYWYRQLPEEGLKFMVYLQKENIIDESGMPKERFSAEFPKEGPSILRIQQVVRGDSAAYFCASSPNRESGNTIYFGEGSWLTVV.

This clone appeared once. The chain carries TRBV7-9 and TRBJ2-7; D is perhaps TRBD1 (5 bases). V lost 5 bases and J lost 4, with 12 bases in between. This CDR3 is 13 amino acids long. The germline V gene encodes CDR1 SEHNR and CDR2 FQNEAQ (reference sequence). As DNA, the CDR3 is TGTGCCAGCAGCCAGGACACTAATTACGAGCAGTACTTC. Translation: CASSQDTNYEQYF.

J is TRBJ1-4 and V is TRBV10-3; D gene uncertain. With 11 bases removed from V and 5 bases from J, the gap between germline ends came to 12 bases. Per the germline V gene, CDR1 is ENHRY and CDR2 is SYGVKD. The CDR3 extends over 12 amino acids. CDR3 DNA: TGTGCCGTGGCAGGCGCAAATGAAAAACTGTTTTTT. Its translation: CAVAGANEKLFF.

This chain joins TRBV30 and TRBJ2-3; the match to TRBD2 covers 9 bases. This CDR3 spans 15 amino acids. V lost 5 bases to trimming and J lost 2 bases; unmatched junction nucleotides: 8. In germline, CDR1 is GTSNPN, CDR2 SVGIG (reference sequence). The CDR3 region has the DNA TGTGCCTGGGGGGGGACTAGCTTCGACACAGATACGCAGTATTTT. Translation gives CAWGGTSFDTDTQYF.

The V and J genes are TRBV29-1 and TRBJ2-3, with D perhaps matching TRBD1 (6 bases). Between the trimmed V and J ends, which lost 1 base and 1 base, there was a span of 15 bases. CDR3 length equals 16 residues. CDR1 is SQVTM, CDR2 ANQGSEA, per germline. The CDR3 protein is CSVEGERQARTDTQYF. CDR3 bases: TGCAGCGTTGAAGGAGAGCGACAGGCGCGCACAGATACGCAGTATTTT.

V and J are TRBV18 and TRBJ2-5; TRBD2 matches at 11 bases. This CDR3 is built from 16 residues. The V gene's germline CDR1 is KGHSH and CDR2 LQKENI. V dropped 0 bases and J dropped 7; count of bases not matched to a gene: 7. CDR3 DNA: TGTGCCAGCTCACCACCCCTAGCGGGGGGACTAGTGACCCAGTACTTC. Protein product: CASSPPLAGGLVTQYF.

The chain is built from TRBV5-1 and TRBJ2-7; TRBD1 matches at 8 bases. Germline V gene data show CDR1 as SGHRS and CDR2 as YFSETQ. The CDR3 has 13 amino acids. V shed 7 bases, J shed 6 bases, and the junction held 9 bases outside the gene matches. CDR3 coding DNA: TGCGCCAGCTGGGACAGGCCTGACGGCGAGCAGTACTTC. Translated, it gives CASWDRPDGEQYF. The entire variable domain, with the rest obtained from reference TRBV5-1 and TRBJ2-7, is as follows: KAGVTQTPRYLIKTRGQQVTLSCSPISGHRSVSWYQQTPGQGLQFLFEYFSETQRNKGNFPGRFSGRQFSNSRSEMNVSTLELGDSALYLCASWDRPDGEQYFGPGTRLTVT.

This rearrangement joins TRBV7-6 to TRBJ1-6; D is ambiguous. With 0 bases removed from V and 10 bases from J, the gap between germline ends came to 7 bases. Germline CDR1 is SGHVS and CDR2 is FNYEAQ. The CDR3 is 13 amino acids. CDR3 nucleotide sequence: TGTGCCAGCAGCTTAGCTCGGGAATCACCCCTCCACTTT. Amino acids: CASSLARESPLHF.

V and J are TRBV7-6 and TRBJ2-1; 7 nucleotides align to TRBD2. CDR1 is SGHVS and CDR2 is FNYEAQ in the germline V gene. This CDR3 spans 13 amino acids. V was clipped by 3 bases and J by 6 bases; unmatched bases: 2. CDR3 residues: CASSLGGGNEQFF. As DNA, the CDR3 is TGTGCCAGCAGCTTGGGGGGGGGCAATGAGCAGTTCTTC. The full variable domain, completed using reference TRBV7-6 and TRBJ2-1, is GAGVSQSPRYKVTKRGQDVALRCDPISGHVSLYWYRQALGQGPEFLTYFNYEAQQDKSGLPNDRFSAERPEGSISTLTIQRTEQRDSAMYRCASSLGGGNEQFFGPGTRLTVL.

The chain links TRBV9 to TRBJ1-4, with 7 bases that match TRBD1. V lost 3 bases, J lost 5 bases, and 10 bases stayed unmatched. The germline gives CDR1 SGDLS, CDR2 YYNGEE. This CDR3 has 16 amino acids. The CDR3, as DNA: TGTGCCAGCAGCGCTCCCAGGGGGTCGGGGAATGAAAAACTGTTTTTT. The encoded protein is CASSAPRGSGNEKLFF.